This TCR beta chain is from a study of T-cell reconstitution after alpha-beta-depleted transplantation in children. Study results and limitations: At the one-year point after transplant, T-cell counts and TCRbeta diversity were found to come mostly from T cells that had been newly produced.

V lost 4 bases, J lost 3 bases, and 5 bases lay in between. The germline V gene encodes CDR1 MDHEN and CDR2 SYDVKM. This CDR3 comprises 12 residues. This clonotype appeared many times. What it binds is unknown. Unique molecular identifiers were incorporated during preparation of the TCRbeta library. In TCRdb, the PCR reads were re-called with MiXCR into one record per CDR3 protein. The sample has around 100,000 distinct CDR3 sequences, approximately 5.4% seen once. Specimen: PBMCs, mostly from graft donor cells, collected 60 days after TCRalphabeta/CD19-depleted stem cell transplant. The TCR was taken from a female patient between 2 and 15 years old who had a stem cell transplant for Fanconi anemia, so the T cells may come from the graft donor. V gene TRBV28 combines with J gene TRBJ2-3; D unclear. CDR3 nucleotides: TGTGCCAGCAGTTCCCTAACAGATACGCAGTATTTT. Its translation: CASSSLTDTQYF.